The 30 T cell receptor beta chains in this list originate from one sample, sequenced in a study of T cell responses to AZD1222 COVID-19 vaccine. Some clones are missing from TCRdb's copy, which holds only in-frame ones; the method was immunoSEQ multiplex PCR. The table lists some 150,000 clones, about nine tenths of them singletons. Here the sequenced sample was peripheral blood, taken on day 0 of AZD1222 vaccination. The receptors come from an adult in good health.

CDR3 sequence reads: CASSPIGQTSGSSYEQYF. The CDR3 coding sequence is TGTGCCAGCAGTCCTATCGGTCAGACTAGCGGGAGTTCGTACGAGCAGTACTTC. This sequence joins TRBV6-7 and TRBJ2-7, with TRBD2 matching over 12 bases. TRBV6-7 is flagged as an ORF with uncertain function. The CDR3 is made up of 18 amino acids. After removal of 5 bases from V and 4 bases from J, the junction contained 15 bases not matched to a gene.

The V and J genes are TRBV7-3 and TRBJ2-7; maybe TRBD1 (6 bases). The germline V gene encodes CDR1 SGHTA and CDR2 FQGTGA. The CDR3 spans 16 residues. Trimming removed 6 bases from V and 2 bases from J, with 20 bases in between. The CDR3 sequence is CASSPVGGRATYEQYF. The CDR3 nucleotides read TGTGCCAGCAGTCCAGTTGGGGGCAGGGCGACCTACGAGCAGTACTTC. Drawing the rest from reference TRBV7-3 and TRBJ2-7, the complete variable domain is GAGVSQTPSNKVTEKGKYVELRCDPISGHTALYWYRQSLGQGPEFLIYFQGTGAADDSGLPNDRFFAVRPEGSVSTLKIQRTERGDSAVYLCASSPVGGRATYEQYFGPGTRLTVT.

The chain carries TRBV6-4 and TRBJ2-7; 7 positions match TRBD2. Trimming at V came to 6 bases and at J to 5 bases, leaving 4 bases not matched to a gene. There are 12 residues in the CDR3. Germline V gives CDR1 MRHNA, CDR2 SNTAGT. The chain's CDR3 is CASSGRSDEQYF. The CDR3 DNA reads TGTGCCAGCAGCGGGAGGTCCGACGAGCAGTACTTC.

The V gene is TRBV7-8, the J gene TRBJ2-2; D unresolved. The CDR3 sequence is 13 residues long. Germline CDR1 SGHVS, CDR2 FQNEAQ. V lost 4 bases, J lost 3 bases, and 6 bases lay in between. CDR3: CASSSLDTGELFF. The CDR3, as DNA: TGTGCCAGCAGCTCTCTCGACACCGGGGAGCTGTTTTTT.

The CDR3 reads CATSRGLAGASYEQYF. CDR3 in DNA: TGTGCCACCAGCAGAGGACTAGCGGGGGCCTCCTACGAGCAGTACTTC. The V and J genes are TRBV15 and TRBJ2-7, with 12 nucleotides matching TRBD2. The CDR3 covers 16 residues. V gave up 1 base and J gave up 0 bases; unmatched junction bases: 1. Germline V gives CDR1 LNHNV, CDR2 YYDKDF (reference sequence).

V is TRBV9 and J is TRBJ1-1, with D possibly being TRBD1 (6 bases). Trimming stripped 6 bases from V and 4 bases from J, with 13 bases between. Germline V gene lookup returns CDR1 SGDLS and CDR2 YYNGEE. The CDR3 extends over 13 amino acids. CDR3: CASTGGPSTEAFF. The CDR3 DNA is TGTGCCAGCACGGGGGGGCCGAGCACTGAAGCTTTCTTT.

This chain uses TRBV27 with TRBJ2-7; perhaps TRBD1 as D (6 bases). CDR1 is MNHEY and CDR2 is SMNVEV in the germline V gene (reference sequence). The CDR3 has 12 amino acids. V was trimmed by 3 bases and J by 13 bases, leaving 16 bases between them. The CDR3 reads CASSFATGMVYF. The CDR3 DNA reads TGTGCCAGCAGTTTTGCCACAGGGATGGTCTACTTC.

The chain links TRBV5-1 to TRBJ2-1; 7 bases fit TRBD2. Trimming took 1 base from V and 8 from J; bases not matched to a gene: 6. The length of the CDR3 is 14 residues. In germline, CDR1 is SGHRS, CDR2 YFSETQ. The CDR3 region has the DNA TGCGCCAGCAGCTTGTTTCCGGGAGGAGATGAGCAGTTCTTC. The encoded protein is CASSLFPGGDEQFF.

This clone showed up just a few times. The CDR3 is CASRQTTGADYGYTF. The DNA of the CDR3 is TGTGCCAGTAGGCAAACGACAGGGGCAGACTATGGCTACACCTTC. The V gene is TRBV19, the J gene TRBJ1-2, with 8 bases fitting TRBD1. V shed 6 bases, J shed 3 bases, and the junction held 9 bases outside the gene matches. The germline gives CDR1 LNHDA, CDR2 SQIVND (reference sequence). The CDR3 is 15 amino acids. Variable domain in full (rest from reference TRBV19 and TRBJ1-2): DGGITQSPKYLFRKEGQNVTLSCEQNLNHDAMYWYRQDPGQGLRLIYYSQIVNDFQKGDIAEGYSVSREKKESFPLTVTSAQKNPTAFYLCASRQTTGADYGYTFGSGTRLTVV.

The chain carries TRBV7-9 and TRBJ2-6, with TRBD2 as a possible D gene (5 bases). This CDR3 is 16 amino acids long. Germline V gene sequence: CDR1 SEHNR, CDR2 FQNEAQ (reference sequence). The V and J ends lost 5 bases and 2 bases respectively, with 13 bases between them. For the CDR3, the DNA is TGTGCCAGCAGCGAGGCAGGACTGACTGGGGCCAACGTCCTGACTTTC. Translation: CASSEAGLTGANVLTF.

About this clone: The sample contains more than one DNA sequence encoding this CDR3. CDR3 loop: CASSLTGNTEAFF. The CDR3 DNA sequence: TGTGCCAGCAGCTTAACGGGGAACACTGAAGCTTTCTTT. V and J are TRBV7-3 and TRBJ1-1, with D uncertain. The CDR3 has 13 amino acids. Trimming removed 0 bases at V and 1 base at J, with 3 bases between. The V gene's germline CDR1 is SGHTA and CDR2 FQGTGA.

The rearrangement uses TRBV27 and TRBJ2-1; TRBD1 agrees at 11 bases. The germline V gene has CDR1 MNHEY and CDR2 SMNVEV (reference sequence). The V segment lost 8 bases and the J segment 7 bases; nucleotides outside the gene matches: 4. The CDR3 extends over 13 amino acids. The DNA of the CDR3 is TGTGCCAGCCGACGGGACAGGGGGAATGAGCAGTTCTTC. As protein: CASRRDRGNEQFF.

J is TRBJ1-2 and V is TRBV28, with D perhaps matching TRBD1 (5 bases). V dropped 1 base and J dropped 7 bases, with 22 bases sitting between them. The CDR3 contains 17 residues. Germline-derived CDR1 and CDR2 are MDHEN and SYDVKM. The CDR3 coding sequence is TGTGCCAGCAGTTTATCTGGAGGTGGACCACGGGGGGGTGGCTACACCTTC. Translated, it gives CASSLSGGGPRGGGYTF.

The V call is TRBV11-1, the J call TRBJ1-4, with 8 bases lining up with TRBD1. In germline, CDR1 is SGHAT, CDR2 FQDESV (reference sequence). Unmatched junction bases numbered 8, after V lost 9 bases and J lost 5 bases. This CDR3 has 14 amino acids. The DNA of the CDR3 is TGTGCCAGTTCCTCGGACAGGGAAAATGAAAAACTGTTTTTT. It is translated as CASSSDRENEKLFF.

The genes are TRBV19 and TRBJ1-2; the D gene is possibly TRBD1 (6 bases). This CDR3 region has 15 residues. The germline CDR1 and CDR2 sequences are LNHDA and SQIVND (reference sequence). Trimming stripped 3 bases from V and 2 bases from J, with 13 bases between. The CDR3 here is CASSILQGQNYGYTF. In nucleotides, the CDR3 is TGTGCCAGTAGTATCTTACAGGGCCAAAACTATGGCTACACCTTC.

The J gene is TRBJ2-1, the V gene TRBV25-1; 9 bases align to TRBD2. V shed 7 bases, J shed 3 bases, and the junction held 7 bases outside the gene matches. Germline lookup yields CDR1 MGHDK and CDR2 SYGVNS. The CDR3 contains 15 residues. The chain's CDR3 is CASKSTSGDYNEQFF. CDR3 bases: TGTGCCAGCAAGTCGACTAGCGGAGACTACAATGAGCAGTTCTTC. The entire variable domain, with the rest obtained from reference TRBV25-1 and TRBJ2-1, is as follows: EADIYQTPRYLVIGTGKKITLECSQTMGHDKMYWYQQDPGMELHLIHYSYGVNSTEKGDLSSESTVSRIRTEHFPLTLESARPSHTSQYLCASKSTSGDYNEQFFGPGTRLTVL.

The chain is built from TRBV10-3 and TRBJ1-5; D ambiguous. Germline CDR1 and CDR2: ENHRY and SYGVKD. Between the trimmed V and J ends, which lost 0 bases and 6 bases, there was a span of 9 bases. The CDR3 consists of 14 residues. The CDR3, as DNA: TGTGCCATCAGTGAGTCGGGAGGTCCTCAGCCCCAGCATTTT. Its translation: CAISESGGPQPQHF.

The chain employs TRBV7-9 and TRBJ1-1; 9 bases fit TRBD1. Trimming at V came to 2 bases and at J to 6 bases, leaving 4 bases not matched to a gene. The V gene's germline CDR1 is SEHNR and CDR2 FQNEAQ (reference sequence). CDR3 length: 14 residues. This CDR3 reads CASSLRDRVAEAFF. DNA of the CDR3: TGTGCCAGCAGCTTACGGGACAGGGTGGCTGAAGCTTTCTTT.

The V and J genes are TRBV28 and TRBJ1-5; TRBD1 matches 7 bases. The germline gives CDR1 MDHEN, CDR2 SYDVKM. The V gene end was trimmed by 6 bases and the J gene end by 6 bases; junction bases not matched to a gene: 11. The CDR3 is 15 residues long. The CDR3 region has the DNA TGTGCCAGCAGACGACCAGGGGGTGCGGGTCAGCCCCAGCATTTT. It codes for CASRRPGGAGQPQHF. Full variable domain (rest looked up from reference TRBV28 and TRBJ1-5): DVKVTQSSRYLVKRTGEKVFLECVQDMDHENMFWYRQDPGLGLRLIYFSYDVKMKEKGDIPEGYSVSREKKERFSLILESASTNQTSMYLCASRRPGGAGQPQHFGDGTRLSIL.

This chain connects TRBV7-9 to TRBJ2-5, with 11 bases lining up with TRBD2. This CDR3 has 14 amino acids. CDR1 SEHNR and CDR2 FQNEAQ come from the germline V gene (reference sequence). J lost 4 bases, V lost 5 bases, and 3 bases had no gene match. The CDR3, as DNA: TGTGCCAGCAGCCAAGGACTAGCGGGAGAGACCCAGTACTTC. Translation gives CASSQGLAGETQYF.

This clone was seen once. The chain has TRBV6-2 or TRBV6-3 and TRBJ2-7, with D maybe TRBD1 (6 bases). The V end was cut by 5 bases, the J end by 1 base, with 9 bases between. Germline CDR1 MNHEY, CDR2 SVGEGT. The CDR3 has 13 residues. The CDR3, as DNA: TGTGCCAGCAGTCCGGACAGTTCCTACGAGCAGTACTTC. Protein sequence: CASSPDSSYEQYF.

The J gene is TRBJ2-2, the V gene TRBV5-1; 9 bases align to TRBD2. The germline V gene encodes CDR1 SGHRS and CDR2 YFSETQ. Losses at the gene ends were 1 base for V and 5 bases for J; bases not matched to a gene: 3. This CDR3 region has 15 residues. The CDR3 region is CASSLLSGRTGELFF. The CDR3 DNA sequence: TGCGCCAGCAGCTTGTTGAGCGGGAGGACCGGGGAGCTGTTTTTT. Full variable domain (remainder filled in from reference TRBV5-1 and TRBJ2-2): KAGVTQTPRYLIKTRGQQVTLSCSPISGHRSVSWYQQTPGQGLQFLFEYFSETQRNKGNFPGRFSGRQFSNSRSEMNVSTLELGDSALYLCASSLLSGRTGELFFGEGSRLTVL.

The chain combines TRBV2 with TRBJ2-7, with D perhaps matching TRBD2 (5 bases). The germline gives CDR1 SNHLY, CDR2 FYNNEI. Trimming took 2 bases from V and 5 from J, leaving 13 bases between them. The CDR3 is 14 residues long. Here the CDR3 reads CASSEILGGDEQYF. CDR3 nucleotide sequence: TGTGCCAGCAGTGAAATACTAGGTGGGGACGAGCAGTACTTC.

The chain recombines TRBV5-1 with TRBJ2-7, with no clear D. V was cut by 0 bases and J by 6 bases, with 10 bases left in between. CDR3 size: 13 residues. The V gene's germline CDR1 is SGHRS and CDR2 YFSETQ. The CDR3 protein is CASSLGAAPEQYF. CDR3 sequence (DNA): TGCGCCAGCAGCTTGGGGGCTGCTCCCGAGCAGTACTTC.

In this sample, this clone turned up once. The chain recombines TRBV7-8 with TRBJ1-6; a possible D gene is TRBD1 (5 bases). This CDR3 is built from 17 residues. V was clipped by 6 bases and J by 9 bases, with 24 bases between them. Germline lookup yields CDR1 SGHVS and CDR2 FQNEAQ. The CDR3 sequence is CASRAPRSAGLGSPLHF. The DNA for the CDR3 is TGTGCCAGCAGGGCCCCCCGATCGGCAGGGCTAGGTTCACCCCTCCACTTT.

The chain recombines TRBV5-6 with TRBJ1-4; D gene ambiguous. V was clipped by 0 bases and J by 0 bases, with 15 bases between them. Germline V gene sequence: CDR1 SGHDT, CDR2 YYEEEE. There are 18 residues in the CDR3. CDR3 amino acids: CASSLDRMVGATNEKLFF. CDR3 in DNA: TGTGCCAGCAGCTTGGACCGGATGGTCGGCGCAACTAATGAAAAACTGTTTTTT. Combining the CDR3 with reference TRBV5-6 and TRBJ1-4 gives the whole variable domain DAGVTQSPTHLIKTRGQQVTLRCSPKSGHDTVSWYQQALGQGPQFIFQYYEEEERQRGNFPDRFSGHQFPNYSSELNVNALLLGDSALYLCASSLDRMVGATNEKLFFGSGTQLSVL.

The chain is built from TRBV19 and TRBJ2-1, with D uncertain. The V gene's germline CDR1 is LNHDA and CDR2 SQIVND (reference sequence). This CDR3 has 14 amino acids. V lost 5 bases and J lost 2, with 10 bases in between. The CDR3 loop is CASSRTGTYNEQFF. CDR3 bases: TGTGCCAGTAGTCGAACTGGAACCTACAATGAGCAGTTCTTC.

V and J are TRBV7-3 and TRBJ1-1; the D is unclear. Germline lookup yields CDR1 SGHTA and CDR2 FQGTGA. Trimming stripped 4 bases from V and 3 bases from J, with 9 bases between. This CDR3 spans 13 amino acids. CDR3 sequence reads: CASSSVGDTEAFF. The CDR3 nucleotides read TGTGCCAGCAGCTCCGTGGGTGACACTGAAGCTTTCTTT.

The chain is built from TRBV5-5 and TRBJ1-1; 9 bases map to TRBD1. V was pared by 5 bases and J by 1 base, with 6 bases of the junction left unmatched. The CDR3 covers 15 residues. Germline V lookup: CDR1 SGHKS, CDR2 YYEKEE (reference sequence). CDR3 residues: CASRPGQGWNTEAFF. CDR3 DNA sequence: TGTGCCAGCAGACCCGGACAGGGGTGGAACACTGAAGCTTTCTTT.

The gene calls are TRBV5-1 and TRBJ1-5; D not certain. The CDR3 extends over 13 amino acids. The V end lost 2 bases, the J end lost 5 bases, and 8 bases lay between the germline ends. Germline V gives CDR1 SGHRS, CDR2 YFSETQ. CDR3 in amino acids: CASSFTTDQPQHF. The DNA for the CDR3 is TGCGCCAGCAGCTTTACTACCGATCAGCCCCAGCATTTT.